This entry is about one T cell receptor (beta chain). This clonotype occurred a few times. The specificity of this receptor is unknown. Base-call qualities are not available, and no considerably larger clone is one nucleotide away. These data originate in a study of T cells after yellow fever vaccination (dated by TCRdb to the late 2010s). Looking at the study overall: Libraries from fractions with low cell numbers were prepared with the SMART-Seq v4 Ultra Low Input RNA kit. Bulk TCR alpha and beta repertoires were sequenced longitudinally to track T-cell clones before and after primary and booster YFV17D yellow fever vaccination. The cohort comprised two healthy male donors, one aged 18 to 30 and one aged 30 to 39 years. Bulk PBMC replicates and cell subsets were isolated from blood drawn at multiple timepoints before and after both primary and secondary immunization. What the study reported, not specific to this receptor: Most clones expanded after primary vaccination (96% of CD4 and 70% to 90% of CD8) were re-detected after the booster, suggesting that broad memory maintenance occurred. Compared with the primary T-cell response, the secondary T-cell response was faster but weaker, reaching its peak on day 5 rather than on day 15. Computational filtering was needed because FACS-sorted repertoires could contain abundant contaminating clonotypes from the bulk population. Only a couple of donors were included in the study, so the extent to which the findings can be generalized is limited. A small fraction of clonotypes appeared in both the CD4 and CD8 compartments, likely as a result of convergent recombination.

TCR cDNA was synthesized by 5'RACE template switching, which introduced a universal primer site and unique molecular identifiers. Priming for cDNA synthesis came from both the TCR alpha and TCR beta constant segments. Library amplification involved two PCR steps, and the second step added sample barcodes and sequencing adapters. Sequencing of the libraries was done on either Illumina HiSeq 2500 (2x100 bp) or NovaSeq (2x150 bp). The authors' analysis ran thus. MIGEC handled demultiplexing of reads and collapsing into UMI consensus sequences, while MiXCR performed V(D)J alignment. Using edgeR on replicate PBMC samples, clonotypes were called vaccine-responding if FDR was below 0.01 and the log2 fold change was above 5 up to day 15. CD4 or CD8 identity was assigned to each bulk clonotype according to whether the clonotype was present at higher abundance in the sequenced CD4 repertoire or the sequenced CD8 repertoire. TCRdb reran the public reads through fastp at Q25 and MiXCR, keeping productive beta chains. One record per CDR3 amino acid sequence lists the most common genes and DNA. These V and J calls are TCRdb output, not the study's own analysis. This sample comprises 610,000 or so distinct CDR3 sequences, about 12% of them detected only once. The ten biggest clones cover 15% of the sample.

The treatment or condition label for this specimen denotes: live attenuated yellow fever vaccine strain. At each blood-draw timepoint, two biological replicates of bulk PBMCs were collected. A standard Ficoll-Paque protocol was used to isolate PBMCs from peripheral blood. TriZol was used to extract RNA from bulk PBMCs, from CD4 and CD8 fractions, and from dextramer-positive and dextramer-negative fractions. Per the germline V gene, SQVTM is the CDR1 and ANQGSEA is the CDR2. Trimming takes 1 base off V and 7 bases off J; junction bases not matched to a gene: 8. CDR3 length: 14 amino acids, cysteine to phenylalanine. Solely the CDR3 DNA is kept, with 42 bases framed from the first base.

The chain links TRBV29-1 with TRBJ2-5, and TRBD1 aligns with 8 junction nucleotides. Sequencing was performed on PBMCs, taken on the day of the yellow fever booster vaccination. The receptor comes from a man younger than 40 who received the YFV17D yellow fever vaccine. The encoded CDR3 is CSVEAGTGGGTQYF. In nucleotide form, the sequence is TGCAGCGTTGAAGCCGGGACAGGCGGTGGGACCCAGTACTTC.